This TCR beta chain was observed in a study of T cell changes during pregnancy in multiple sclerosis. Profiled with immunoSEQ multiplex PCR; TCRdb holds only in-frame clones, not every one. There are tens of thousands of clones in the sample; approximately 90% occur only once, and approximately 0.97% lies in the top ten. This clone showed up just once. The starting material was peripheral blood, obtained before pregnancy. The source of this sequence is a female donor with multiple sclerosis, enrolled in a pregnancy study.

The CDR3 DNA follows: TGTGCCAGCAGAGGGAGGGAAAATGAAAAACTGTTTTTT. It specifies CASRGRENEKLFF. The V and J genes are TRBV6-1 and TRBJ1-4; D remains unclear. V lost 6 bases and J 5 bases, leaving 10 bases between the germline ends. The germline gives CDR1 MNHNS, CDR2 SASEGT. CDR3 length equals 13 residues.